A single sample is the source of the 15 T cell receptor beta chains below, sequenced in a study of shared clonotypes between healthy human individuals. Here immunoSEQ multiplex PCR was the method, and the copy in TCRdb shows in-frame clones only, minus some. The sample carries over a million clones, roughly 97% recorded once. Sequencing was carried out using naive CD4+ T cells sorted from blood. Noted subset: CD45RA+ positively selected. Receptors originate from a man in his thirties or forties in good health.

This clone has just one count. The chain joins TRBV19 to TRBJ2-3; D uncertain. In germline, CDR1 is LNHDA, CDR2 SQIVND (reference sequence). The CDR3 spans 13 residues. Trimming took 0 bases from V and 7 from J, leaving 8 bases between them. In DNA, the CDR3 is TGTGCCAGTAGTATAGACTCACGGTATACGCAGTATTTT. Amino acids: CASSIDSRYTQYF.

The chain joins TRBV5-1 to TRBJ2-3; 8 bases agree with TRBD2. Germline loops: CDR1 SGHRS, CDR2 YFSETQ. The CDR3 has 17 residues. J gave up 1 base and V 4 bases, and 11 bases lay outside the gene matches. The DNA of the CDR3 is TGCGCCAGCAGCGTACCCGGAACTAGCGGCGGCACAGATACGCAGTATTTT. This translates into CASSVPGTSGGTDTQYF.

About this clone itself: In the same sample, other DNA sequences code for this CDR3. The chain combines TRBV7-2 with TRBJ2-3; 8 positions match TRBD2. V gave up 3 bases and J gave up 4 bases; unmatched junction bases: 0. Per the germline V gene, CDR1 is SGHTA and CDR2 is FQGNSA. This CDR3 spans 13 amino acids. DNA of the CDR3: TGTGCCAGCAGCTTGCGGGGGGCAGATACGCAGTATTTT. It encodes CASSLRGADTQYF.

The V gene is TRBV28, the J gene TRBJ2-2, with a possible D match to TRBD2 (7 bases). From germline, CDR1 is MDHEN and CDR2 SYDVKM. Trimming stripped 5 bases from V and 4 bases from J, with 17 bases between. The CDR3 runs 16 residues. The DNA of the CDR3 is TGTGCCAGCAGTCCACCCGGGGGGCTCGGCACCGGGGAGCTGTTTTTT. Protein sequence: CASSPPGGLGTGELFF.

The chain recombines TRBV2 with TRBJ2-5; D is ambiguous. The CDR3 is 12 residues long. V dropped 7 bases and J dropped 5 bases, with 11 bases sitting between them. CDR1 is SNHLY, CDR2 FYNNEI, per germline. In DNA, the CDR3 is TGTGCCAGCAAGGAGTCGCGGGAGACCCAGTACTTC. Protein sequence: CASKESRETQYF.

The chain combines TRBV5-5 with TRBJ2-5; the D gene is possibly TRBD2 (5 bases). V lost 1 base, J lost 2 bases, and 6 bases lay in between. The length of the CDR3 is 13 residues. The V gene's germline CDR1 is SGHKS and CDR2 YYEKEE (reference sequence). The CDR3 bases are TGTGCCAGCAGCTTGCGGGGACAAGAGACCCAGTACTTC. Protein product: CASSLRGQETQYF.

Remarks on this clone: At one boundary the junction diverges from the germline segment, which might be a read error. The CDR3 spells CASSIGQGYESSYNEQFF. The CDR3 coding sequence is TGCGCCAGCAGTATCGGACAGGGTTACGAGAGCTCCTACAATGAACAGTTCTTC. This chain joins TRBV10-1 and TRBJ2-1; 8 bases are shared with TRBD1. From germline, CDR1 is WNHNN and CDR2 SYGVQD (reference sequence). The CDR3 loop spans 18 amino acids.

The CDR3 nucleotides read TGTGCCAGCACCCGACTGTTGAACACTGAAGCTTTCTTT. This encodes CASTRLLNTEAFF. V is TRBV6-6 and J is TRBJ1-1; no firm D call. The V gene lost 7 bases and the J gene lost 0 bases, with 9 bases spanning the gap. The CDR3 has 13 amino acids. CDR1 and CDR2 from the germline V gene are MNHNY and SVGAGI (reference sequence).

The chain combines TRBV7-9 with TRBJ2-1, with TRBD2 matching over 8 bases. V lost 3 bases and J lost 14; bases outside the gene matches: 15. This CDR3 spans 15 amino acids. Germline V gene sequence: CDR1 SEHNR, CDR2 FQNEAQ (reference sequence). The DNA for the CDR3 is TGTGCCAGCAGCTTCTCCGGTCTGCGGGAGGTCAAAGAGTTCTTC. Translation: CASSFSGLREVKEFF.

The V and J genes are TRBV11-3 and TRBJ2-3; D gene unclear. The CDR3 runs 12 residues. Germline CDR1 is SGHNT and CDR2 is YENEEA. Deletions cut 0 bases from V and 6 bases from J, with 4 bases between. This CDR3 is CASSLDEDTQYF. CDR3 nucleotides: TGTGCCAGCAGCTTAGATGAGGATACGCAGTATTTT.

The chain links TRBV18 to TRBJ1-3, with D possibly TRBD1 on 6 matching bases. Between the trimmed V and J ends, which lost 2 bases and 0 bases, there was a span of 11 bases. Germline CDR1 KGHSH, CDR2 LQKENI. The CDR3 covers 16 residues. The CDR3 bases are TGTGCCAGCTCACCAATCAGGGGTAGCTCTGGAAACACCATATATTTT. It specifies CASSPIRGSSGNTIYF.

CDR3 sequence: CASTSSPLGQGYTGELFF. The CDR3 bases are TGCGCCAGCACCTCTTCTCCCCTCGGACAGGGCTACACCGGGGAGCTGTTTTTT. This rearrangement joins TRBV5-1 to TRBJ2-2, with TRBD1 identical over 8 bases. This CDR3 is built from 18 residues. Germline CDR1 and CDR2: SGHRS and YFSETQ. Germline trimming cut 6 bases from V and 3 bases from J; bases unmatched to any gene: 16.

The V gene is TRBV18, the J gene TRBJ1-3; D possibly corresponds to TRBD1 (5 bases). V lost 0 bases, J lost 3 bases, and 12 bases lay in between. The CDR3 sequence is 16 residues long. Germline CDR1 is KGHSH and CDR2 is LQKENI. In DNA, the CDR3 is TGTGCCAGCTCACCACCGGGCAGGGTGTATGGAAACACCATATATTTT. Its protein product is CASSPPGRVYGNTIYF.

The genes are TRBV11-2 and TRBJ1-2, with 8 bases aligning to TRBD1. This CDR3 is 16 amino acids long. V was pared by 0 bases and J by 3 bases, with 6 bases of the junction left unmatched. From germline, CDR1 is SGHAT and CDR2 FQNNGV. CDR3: CASSLDRGQVDYGYTF. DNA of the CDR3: TGTGCCAGCAGCTTAGATCGGGGACAGGTGGACTATGGCTACACCTTC.

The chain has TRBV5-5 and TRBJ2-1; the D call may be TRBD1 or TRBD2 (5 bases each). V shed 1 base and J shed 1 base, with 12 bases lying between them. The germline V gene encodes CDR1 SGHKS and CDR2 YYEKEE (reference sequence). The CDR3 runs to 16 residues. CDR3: CASSLSLGESYNEQFF. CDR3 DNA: TGTGCCAGCAGCTTGTCGCTAGGGGAGTCCTACAATGAGCAGTTCTTC.